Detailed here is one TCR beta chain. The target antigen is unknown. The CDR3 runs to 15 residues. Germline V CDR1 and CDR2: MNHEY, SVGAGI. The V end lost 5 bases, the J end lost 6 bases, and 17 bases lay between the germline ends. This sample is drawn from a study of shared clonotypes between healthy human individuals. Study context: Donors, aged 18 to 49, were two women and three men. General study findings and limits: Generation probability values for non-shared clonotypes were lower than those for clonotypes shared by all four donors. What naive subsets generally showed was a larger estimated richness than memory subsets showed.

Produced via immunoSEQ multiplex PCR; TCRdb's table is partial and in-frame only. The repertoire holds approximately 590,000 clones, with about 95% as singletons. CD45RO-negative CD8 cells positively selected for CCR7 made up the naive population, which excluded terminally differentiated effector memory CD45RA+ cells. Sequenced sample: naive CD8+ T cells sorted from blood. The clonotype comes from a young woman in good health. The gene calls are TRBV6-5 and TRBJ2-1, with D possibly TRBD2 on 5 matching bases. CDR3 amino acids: CASSPLDFLPNEQFF. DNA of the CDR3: TGTGCCAGCAGTCCGTTGGACTTTCTGCCCAATGAGCAGTTCTTC.